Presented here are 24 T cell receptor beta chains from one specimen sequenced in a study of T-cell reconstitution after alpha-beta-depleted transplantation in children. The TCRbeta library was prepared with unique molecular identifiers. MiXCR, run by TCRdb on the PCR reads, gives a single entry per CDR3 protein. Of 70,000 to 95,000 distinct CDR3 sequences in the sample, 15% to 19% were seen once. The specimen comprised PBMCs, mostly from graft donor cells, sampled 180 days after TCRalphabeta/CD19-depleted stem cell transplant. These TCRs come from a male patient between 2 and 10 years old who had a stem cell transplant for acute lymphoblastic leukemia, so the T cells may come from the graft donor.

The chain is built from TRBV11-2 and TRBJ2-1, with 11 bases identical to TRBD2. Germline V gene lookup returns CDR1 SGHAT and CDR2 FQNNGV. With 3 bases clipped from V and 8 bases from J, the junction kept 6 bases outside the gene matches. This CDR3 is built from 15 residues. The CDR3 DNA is TGTGCCAGCAGCTTGGGTAGCGGGGGGGCTTATGAGCAGTTCTTC. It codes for CASSLGSGGAYEQFF.

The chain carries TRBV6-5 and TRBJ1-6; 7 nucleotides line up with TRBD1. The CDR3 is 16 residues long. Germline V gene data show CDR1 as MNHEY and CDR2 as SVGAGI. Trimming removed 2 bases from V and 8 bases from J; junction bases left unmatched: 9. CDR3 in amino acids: CASSYLTGTSYSPLHF. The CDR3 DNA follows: TGTGCCAGCAGTTACCTGACAGGGACCTCGTATTCACCCCTCCACTTT.

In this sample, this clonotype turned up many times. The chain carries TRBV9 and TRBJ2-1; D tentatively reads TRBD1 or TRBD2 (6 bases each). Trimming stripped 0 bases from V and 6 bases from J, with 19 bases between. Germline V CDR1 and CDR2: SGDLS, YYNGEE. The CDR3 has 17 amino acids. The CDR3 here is CASSVGPRGAYGNEQFF. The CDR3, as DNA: TGTGCCAGCAGCGTAGGACCAAGGGGGGCCTATGGCAATGAGCAGTTCTTC. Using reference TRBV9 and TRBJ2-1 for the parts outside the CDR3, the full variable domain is DSGVTQTPKHLITATGQRVTLRCSPRSGDLSVYWYQQSLDQGLQFLIQYYNGEERAKGNILERFSAQQFPDLHSELNLSSLELGDSALYFCASSVGPRGAYGNEQFFGPGTRLTVL.

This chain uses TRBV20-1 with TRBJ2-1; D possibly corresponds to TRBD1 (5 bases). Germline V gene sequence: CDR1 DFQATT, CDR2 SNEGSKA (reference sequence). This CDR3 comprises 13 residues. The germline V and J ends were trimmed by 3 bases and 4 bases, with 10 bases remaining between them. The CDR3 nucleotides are TGCAGTGCTAGTTTGGACACATACAATGAGCAGTTCTTC. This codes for CSASLDTYNEQFF.

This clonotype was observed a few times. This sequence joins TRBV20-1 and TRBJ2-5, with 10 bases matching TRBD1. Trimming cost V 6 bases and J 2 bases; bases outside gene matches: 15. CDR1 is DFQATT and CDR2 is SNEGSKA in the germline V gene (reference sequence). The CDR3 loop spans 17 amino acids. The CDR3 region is CSARVPGQGMSQETQYF. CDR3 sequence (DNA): TGCAGTGCGCGTGTCCCGGGACAGGGGATGTCTCAAGAGACCCAGTACTTC.

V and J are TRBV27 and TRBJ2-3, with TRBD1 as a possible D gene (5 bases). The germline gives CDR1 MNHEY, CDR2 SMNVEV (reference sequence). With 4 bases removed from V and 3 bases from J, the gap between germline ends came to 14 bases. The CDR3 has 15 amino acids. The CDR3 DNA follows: TGTGCCAGCAGTTCGGACCCAAAGGGGACAGATACGCAGTATTTT. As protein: CASSSDPKGTDTQYF.

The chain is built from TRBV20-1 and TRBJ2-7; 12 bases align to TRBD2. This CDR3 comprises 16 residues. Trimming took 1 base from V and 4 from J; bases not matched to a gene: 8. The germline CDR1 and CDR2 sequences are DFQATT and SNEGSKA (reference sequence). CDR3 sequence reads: CSARATSGGPNYEQYF. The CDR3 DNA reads TGCAGTGCTAGAGCAACTAGCGGGGGGCCTAATTACGAGCAGTACTTC.

The CDR3 reads CASSPFDRATEAFF. CDR3 DNA: TGTGCCAGCTCACCATTTGACAGGGCCACTGAAGCTTTCTTT. The chain couples TRBV18 to TRBJ1-1, with TRBD1 identical over 7 bases. Germline V gene lookup returns CDR1 KGHSH and CDR2 LQKENI. J lost 4 bases, V lost 2 bases, and 4 bases had no gene match. The CDR3 has 14 residues.

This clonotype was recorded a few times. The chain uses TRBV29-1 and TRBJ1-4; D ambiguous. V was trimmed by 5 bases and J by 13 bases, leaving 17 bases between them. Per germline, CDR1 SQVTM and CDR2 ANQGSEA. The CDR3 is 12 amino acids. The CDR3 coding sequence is TGCAGCGTTTCTTCCGTCTTGGGAGGACTGTTTTTT. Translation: CSVSSVLGGLFF.

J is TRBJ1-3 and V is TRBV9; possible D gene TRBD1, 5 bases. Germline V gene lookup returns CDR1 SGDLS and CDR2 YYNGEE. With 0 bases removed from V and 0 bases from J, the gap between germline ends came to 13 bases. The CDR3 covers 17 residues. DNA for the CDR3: TGTGCCAGCAGCGTAGGTCCGGGGGTACTCTCTGGAAACACCATATATTTT. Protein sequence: CASSVGPGVLSGNTIYF.

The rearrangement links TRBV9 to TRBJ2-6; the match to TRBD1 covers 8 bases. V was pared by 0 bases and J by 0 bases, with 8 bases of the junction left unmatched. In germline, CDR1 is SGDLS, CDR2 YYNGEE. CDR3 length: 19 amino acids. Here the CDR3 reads CASSVVGTGAISGANVLTF. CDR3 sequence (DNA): TGTGCCAGCAGCGTAGTTGGGACAGGCGCGATCTCTGGGGCCAACGTCCTGACTTTC.

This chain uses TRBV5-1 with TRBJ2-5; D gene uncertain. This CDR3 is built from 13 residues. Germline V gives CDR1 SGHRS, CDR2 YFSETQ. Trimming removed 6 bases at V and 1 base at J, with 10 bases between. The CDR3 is CASNPSPQETQYF. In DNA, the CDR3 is TGCGCCAGCAATCCGAGCCCCCAAGAGACCCAGTACTTC. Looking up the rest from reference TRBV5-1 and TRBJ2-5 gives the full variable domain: KAGVTQTPRYLIKTRGQQVTLSCSPISGHRSVSWYQQTPGQGLQFLFEYFSETQRNKGNFPGRFSGRQFSNSRSEMNVSTLELGDSALYLCASNPSPQETQYFGPGTRLLVL.

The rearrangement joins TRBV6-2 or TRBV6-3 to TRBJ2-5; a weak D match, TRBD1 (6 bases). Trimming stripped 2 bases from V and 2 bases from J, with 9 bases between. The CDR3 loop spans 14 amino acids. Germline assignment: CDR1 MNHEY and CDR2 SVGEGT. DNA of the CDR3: TGTGCCAGCAGTTACGGGACACGGCAAGAGACCCAGTACTTC. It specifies CASSYGTRQETQYF.

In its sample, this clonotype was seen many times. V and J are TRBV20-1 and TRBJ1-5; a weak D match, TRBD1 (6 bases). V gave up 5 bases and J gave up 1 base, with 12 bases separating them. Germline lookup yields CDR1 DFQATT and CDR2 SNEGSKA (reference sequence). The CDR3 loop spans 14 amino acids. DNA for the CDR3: TGCAGTGCTGAACAGGGCATAAGCAATCAGCCCCAGCATTTT. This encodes CSAEQGISNQPQHF.

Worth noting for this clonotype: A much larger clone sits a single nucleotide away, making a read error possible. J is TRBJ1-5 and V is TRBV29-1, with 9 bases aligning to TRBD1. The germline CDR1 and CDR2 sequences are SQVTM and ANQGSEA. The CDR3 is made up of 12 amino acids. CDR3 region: CSVSDRGQPLHF. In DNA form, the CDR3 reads TGCAGCGTATCGGACAGGGGTCAGCCCCTGCATTTT. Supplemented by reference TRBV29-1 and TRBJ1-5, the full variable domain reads SAVISQKPSRDICQRGTSLTIQCQVDSQVTMMFWYRQQPGQSLTLIATANQGSEATYESGFVIDKFPISRPNLTFSTLTVSNMSPEDSSIYLCSVSDRGQPLHFGDGTRLSIL.

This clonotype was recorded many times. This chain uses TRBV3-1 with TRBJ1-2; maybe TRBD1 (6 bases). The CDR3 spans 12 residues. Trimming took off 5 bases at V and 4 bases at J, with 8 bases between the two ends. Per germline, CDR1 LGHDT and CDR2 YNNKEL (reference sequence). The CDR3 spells CASSGGLYGYTF. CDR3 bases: TGTGCCAGCAGCGGGGGGCTCTATGGCTACACCTTC.

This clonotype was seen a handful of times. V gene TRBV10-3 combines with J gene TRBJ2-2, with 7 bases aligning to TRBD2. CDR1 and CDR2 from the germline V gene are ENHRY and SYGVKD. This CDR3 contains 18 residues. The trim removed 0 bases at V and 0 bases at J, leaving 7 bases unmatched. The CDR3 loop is CAISESGAGVANTGELFF. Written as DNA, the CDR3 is TGTGCCATCAGTGAGTCGGGCGCGGGGGTAGCGAACACCGGGGAGCTGTTTTTT.

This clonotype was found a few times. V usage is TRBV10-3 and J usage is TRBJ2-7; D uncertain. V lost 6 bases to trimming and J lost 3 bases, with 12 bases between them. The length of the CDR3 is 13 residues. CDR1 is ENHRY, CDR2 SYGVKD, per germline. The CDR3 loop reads CAIRAGSNYEQYF. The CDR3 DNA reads TGTGCCATCAGAGCCGGGTCGAACTACGAGCAGTACTTC.

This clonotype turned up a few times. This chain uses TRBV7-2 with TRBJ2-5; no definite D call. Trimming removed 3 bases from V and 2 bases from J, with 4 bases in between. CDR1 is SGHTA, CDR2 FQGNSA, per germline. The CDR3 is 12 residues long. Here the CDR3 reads CASSFLQETQYF. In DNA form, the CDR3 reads TGTGCCAGCAGCTTCCTGCAAGAGACCCAGTACTTC.

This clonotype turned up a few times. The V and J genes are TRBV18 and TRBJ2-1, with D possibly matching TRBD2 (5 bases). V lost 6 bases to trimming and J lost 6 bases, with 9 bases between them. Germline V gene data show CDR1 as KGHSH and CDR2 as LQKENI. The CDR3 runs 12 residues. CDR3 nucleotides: TGTGCCAGCTCCCCAACTAGCAATGAGCAGTTCTTC. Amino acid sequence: CASSPTSNEQFF.

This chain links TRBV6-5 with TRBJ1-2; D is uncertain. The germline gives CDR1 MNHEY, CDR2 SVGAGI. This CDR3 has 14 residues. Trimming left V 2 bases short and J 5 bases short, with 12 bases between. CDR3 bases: TGTGCCAGCAGTTACGGGCCACAGCTATATGGCTACACCTTC. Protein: CASSYGPQLYGYTF.

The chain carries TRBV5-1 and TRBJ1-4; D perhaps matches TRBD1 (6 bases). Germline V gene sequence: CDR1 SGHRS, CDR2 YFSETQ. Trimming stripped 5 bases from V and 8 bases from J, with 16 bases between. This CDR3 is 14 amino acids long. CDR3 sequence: CASRPGARGEKLFF. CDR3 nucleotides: TGCGCCAGCAGGCCGGGGGCGCGAGGCGAAAAACTGTTTTTT.

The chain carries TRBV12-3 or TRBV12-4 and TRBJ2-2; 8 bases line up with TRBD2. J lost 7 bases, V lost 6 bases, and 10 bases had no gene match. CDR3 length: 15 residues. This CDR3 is CASRAGGQGVGELFF. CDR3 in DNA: TGTGCCAGCAGGGCGGGGGGCCAAGGCGTCGGGGAGCTGTTTTTT.

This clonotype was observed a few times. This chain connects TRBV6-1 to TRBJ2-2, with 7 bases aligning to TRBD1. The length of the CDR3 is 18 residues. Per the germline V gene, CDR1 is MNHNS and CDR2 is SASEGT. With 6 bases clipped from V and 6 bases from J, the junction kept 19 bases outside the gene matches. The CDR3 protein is CASRIQEQGPLPAGELFF. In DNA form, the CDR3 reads TGTGCCAGCAGGATCCAAGAACAGGGGCCCCTCCCCGCCGGGGAGCTGTTTTTT.